The entry below describes one T cell receptor (beta chain). Its antigen is as yet unknown. Germline V gene sequence: CDR1 WNHNN, CDR2 SYGVQD (reference sequence). The CDR3 loop spans 15 amino acids. The V end was cut by 2 bases, the J end by 2 bases, with 10 bases between. The data were obtained in a study of radiation and T cells in renal cell carcinoma. Study at large: Nephrectomy followed 15 Gy stereotactic body radiation by 4 weeks. Study outcomes and limitations: From baseline, blood top tumor clonotypes peaked at 2 weeks post-radiation.

Documented time point: baseline pretreatment blood. Treatment meaning: 15 Gy SBRT to primary tumor, nephrectomy 4 weeks later. Serial blood draws occurred at baseline and 2 and 4 weeks post-SBRT. Some clones are missing from TCRdb's copy, which holds only in-frame ones; the method was immunoSEQ multiplex PCR. The sample includes 150,000 or so clones, about 88% of them seen just once. The V and J genes are TRBV10-1 and TRBJ2-1; the D call may be TRBD1 or TRBD2 (5 bases each). The source was blood, collected from a patient whose treatment included radiotherapy and nephrectomy. This TCR was sampled from a woman aged 45 to 65 with renal cell carcinoma. The CDR3 bases are TGCGCCAGCAGTGAGGGGGCTAGCCCCTACAATGAGCAGTTCTTC. Protein product: CASSEGASPYNEQFF.